These T cell receptor beta chains were read from a single sample in a study of beta chain features in type 1 diabetes. Sequenced by immunoSEQ multiplex PCR; TCRdb stores in-frame clones only, minus some. The sample holds around 45,000 clones, just under 45% seen once. Sequenced material: stem cell memory CD4+ T cells from blood. The receptors stem from a man aged 30 to 45 with type 1 diabetes. Both conserved end residues are part of each CDR3. Each record gives: V gene, D gene, clone size, J gene, CDR3 protein, CDR3 DNA. A D gene is named only where the DNA matches it firmly. A row's size may be missing; if present it is once, few, many or a size class.

V gene: TRBV9
D gene: TRBD2
clone size: few
J gene: TRBJ2-5
CDR3 protein: CATLGREGQETQYF
CDR3 DNA: TGTGCCACCTTAGGGCGGGAGGGGCAAGAGACCCAGTACTTC

V gene: TRBV19
D gene: TRBD1
clone size: -
J gene: TRBJ2-1
CDR3 protein: CASSPTSTGVREQFF
CDR3 DNA: TGTGCCAGTAGTCCTACATCAACAGGGGTCCGGGAGCAGTTCTTC

V gene: TRBV25-1
D gene: TRBD2
clone size: -
J gene: TRBJ2-5
CDR3 protein: CASSQLAEKETQYF
CDR3 DNA: TGTGCCAGCAGTCAACTAGCGGAGAAAGAGACCCAGTACTTC

V gene: TRBV28
D gene: -
clone size: few
J gene: TRBJ2-7
CDR3 protein: CASSRNTLANEQYF
CDR3 DNA: TGTGCCAGCAGTCGCAATACACTAGCTAACGAGCAGTACTTC

V gene: TRBV28
D gene: -
clone size: few
J gene: TRBJ2-5
CDR3 protein: CASSPGVRETQYF
CDR3 DNA: TGTGCCAGCAGCCCGGGGGTTCGGGAGACCCAGTACTTC

V gene: TRBV5-1
D gene: TRBD2
clone size: -
J gene: TRBJ2-2
CDR3 protein: CASNGGSAGELFF
CDR3 DNA: TGCGCCAGCAATGGCGGGAGTGCCGGGGAGCTGTTTTTT

V gene: TRBV15
D gene: TRBD1
clone size: few
J gene: TRBJ2-5
CDR3 protein: CATSGRQGAYHQETQYF
CDR3 DNA: TGTGCCACCAGCGGCAGACAGGGGGCTTATCACCAAGAGACCCAGTACTTC

V gene: TRBV6-5
D gene: -
clone size: -
J gene: TRBJ2-5
CDR3 protein: CASSYSNRVEQYF
CDR3 DNA: TGTGCCAGCAGTTACTCCAACAGGGTTGAGCAGTACTTC

V gene: TRBV11-2
D gene: -
clone size: -
J gene: TRBJ2-7
CDR3 protein: CASSPTVDQWYEQYF
CDR3 DNA: TGTGCCAGCAGCCCGACTGTCGACCAGTGGTACGAGCAGTACTTC

V gene: TRBV5-1
D gene: TRBD2
clone size: -
J gene: TRBJ2-7
CDR3 protein: CASSLGPPGGGVTYEQYF
CDR3 DNA: TGCGCCAGCAGCTTGGGTCCCCCCGGGGGGGGAGTGACCTACGAGCAGTACTTC

V gene: TRBV6-6
D gene: TRBD1
clone size: few
J gene: TRBJ1-5
CDR3 protein: CASRTRGRAPQHF
CDR3 DNA: TGTGCCAGCAGAACCAGGGGGAGAGCGCCCCAGCATTTT

V gene: TRBV29-1
D gene: -
clone size: medium-sized
J gene: TRBJ2-3
CDR3 protein: CSVSSTDTQYF
CDR3 DNA: TGCAGCGTCTCTAGCACAGATACGCAGTATTTT

V gene: TRBV7-2
D gene: TRBD1
clone size: few
J gene: TRBJ1-5
CDR3 protein: CASSLVGQYYQPQHF
CDR3 DNA: TGTGCCAGCAGCTTAGTGGGACAGTACTATCAGCCCCAGCATTTT

V gene: TRBV2
D gene: TRBD2
clone size: once
J gene: TRBJ2-3
CDR3 protein: CASTELAGGTDTQYF
CDR3 DNA: TGTGCCAGCACCGAACTAGCGGGAGGAACAGATACGCAGTATTTT

V gene: TRBV11-2
D gene: -
clone size: few
J gene: TRBJ2-2
CDR3 protein: CASSLVPGVKNTGELFF
CDR3 DNA: TGTGCCAGCAGCTTAGTTCCCGGGGTCAAAAACACCGGGGAGCTGTTTTTT

V gene: TRBV4-2
D gene: TRBD2
clone size: -
J gene: TRBJ2-1
CDR3 protein: CASSQDVGLVVHEQFF
CDR3 DNA: TGTGCCAGCAGCCAAGATGTCGGACTAGTTGTCCATGAGCAGTTCTTC

V gene: TRBV11-3
D gene: -
clone size: -
J gene: TRBJ2-2
CDR3 protein: CASSLTVTTNTGELFF
CDR3 DNA: TGTGCCAGCAGCTTAACGGTAACCACGAACACCGGGGAGCTGTTTTTT

V gene: TRBV7-2
D gene: -
clone size: -
J gene: TRBJ2-1
CDR3 protein: CASSLHSSADYNEQFF
CDR3 DNA: TGTGCCAGCAGCTTACACTCTAGCGCGGACTACAATGAGCAGTTCTTC

V gene: TRBV5-6
D gene: -
clone size: few
J gene: TRBJ1-2
CDR3 protein: CASSLGLTGNYGYTF
CDR3 DNA: TGTGCCAGCAGCTTGGGTTTAACAGGGAACTATGGCTACACCTTC

V gene: TRBV2
D gene: -
clone size: -
J gene: TRBJ1-2
CDR3 protein: CASSAGESGYTF
CDR3 DNA: TGTGCCAGCAGTGCCGGGGAAAGCGGCTACACCTTC

V gene: TRBV5-1
D gene: TRBD1
clone size: few
J gene: TRBJ2-7
CDR3 protein: CASSLSGDSYEQYF
CDR3 DNA: TGCGCCAGCAGCTTGTCTGGGGACAGCTACGAGCAGTACTTC

V gene: TRBV18
D gene: -
clone size: -
J gene: TRBJ1-1
CDR3 protein: CASSPRPPGEAFF
CDR3 DNA: TGTGCCAGCTCACCACGACCCCCAGGGGAAGCTTTCTTT

V gene: TRBV27
D gene: TRBD2
clone size: -
J gene: TRBJ2-7
CDR3 protein: CASSLQRGAYEQYF
CDR3 DNA: TGTGCCAGCAGTTTACAGCGGGGGGCCTACGAGCAGTACTTC

V gene: TRBV4-2
D gene: TRBD1
clone size: few
J gene: TRBJ2-7
CDR3 protein: CASSQDQTRDRFPSYEQYF
CDR3 DNA: TGTGCCAGCAGCCAAGATCAGACCCGGGACAGATTTCCCTCCTACGAGCAGTACTTC

V gene: TRBV7-7
D gene: TRBD1
clone size: -
J gene: TRBJ2-1
CDR3 protein: CASSLGSGGWNEQFF
CDR3 DNA: TGTGCTAGCAGCTTAGGGTCAGGGGGCTGGAATGAGCAGTTCTTC

V gene: TRBV4-2
D gene: TRBD1
clone size: few
J gene: TRBJ1-5
CDR3 protein: CASSHGTGDKDQPQHF
CDR3 DNA: TGTGCCAGCAGCCACGGTACAGGGGATAAGGATCAGCCCCAGCATTTT

V gene: TRBV18
D gene: TRBD1
clone size: -
J gene: TRBJ1-5
CDR3 protein: CASSPRQGNQPQHF
CDR3 DNA: TGTGCCAGCTCACCGAGACAGGGGAATCAGCCCCAGCATTTT

V gene: TRBV7-3
D gene: TRBD1
clone size: few
J gene: TRBJ2-1
CDR3 protein: CASSLSGGYNEQFF
CDR3 DNA: TGTGCCAGCAGCTTATCAGGGGGCTACAATGAGCAGTTCTTC

V gene: TRBV5-1
D gene: TRBD1
clone size: -
J gene: TRBJ2-1
CDR3 protein: CASSLSFGTGSSYNEQFF
CDR3 DNA: TGCGCCAGCAGCTTAAGTTTTGGGACAGGGAGCTCCTACAATGAGCAGTTCTTC

V gene: TRBV18
D gene: -
clone size: -
J gene: TRBJ2-7
CDR3 protein: CASSPPLTSYEQYF
CDR3 DNA: TGTGCCAGCTCACCACCTTTGACTTCCTACGAGCAGTACTTC

V gene: TRBV18
D gene: -
clone size: -
J gene: TRBJ2-3
CDR3 protein: CASSPFDSSPDTQYF
CDR3 DNA: TGTGCCAGCTCACCATTTGACAGCAGTCCAGATACGCAGTATTTT

V gene: TRBV27
D gene: TRBD1
clone size: few
J gene: TRBJ2-4
CDR3 protein: CASSASGTGWGNIQYF
CDR3 DNA: TGTGCCAGCAGTGCGTCCGGGACAGGGTGGGGAAACATTCAGTACTTC

V gene: TRBV20-1
D gene: -
clone size: -
J gene: TRBJ2-5
CDR3 protein: CSAISRATQYF
CDR3 DNA: TGCAGTGCCATTAGTCGCGCGACCCAGTACTTC

V gene: TRBV5-1
D gene: TRBD1
clone size: -
J gene: TRBJ2-5
CDR3 protein: CASSWQGARETQYF
CDR3 DNA: TGCGCCAGCAGCTGGCAGGGGGCGCGGGAGACCCAGTACTTC

V gene: TRBV2
D gene: -
clone size: -
J gene: TRBJ1-5
CDR3 protein: CASSNIPNQPQHF
CDR3 DNA: TGTGCCAGCAGCAACATCCCCAATCAGCCCCAGCATTTT

V gene: TRBV28
D gene: TRBD1
clone size: -
J gene: TRBJ2-3
CDR3 protein: CASSHTPGQGRRTQYF
CDR3 DNA: TGTGCCAGCAGTCATACGCCGGGACAGGGCAGGAGGACGCAGTATTTT

V gene: TRBV5-1
D gene: TRBD1
clone size: -
J gene: TRBJ2-7
CDR3 protein: CASSAGRDRVWEQYF
CDR3 DNA: TGCGCCAGCAGCGCGGGACGGGACAGGGTATGGGAGCAGTACTTC

V gene: TRBV19
D gene: -
clone size: -
J gene: TRBJ2-1
CDR3 protein: CASTSSETVTYNEQFF
CDR3 DNA: TGTGCCAGTACCTCATCTGAGACAGTGACCTACAATGAGCAGTTCTTC

V gene: TRBV5-1
D gene: -
clone size: few
J gene: TRBJ2-1
CDR3 protein: CASSPVAGGNEQFF
CDR3 DNA: TGCGCCAGCAGCCCGGTAGCAGGGGGGAATGAGCAGTTCTTC

V gene: TRBV2
D gene: -
clone size: few
J gene: TRBJ1-5
CDR3 protein: CASKLGRDQPQHF
CDR3 DNA: TGTGCCAGCAAGCTCGGTCGTGATCAGCCCCAGCATTTT

V gene: TRBV7-2
D gene: -
clone size: -
J gene: TRBJ1-2
CDR3 protein: CASSQKILNYGYTF
CDR3 DNA: TGTGCCAGCAGCCAGAAGATCCTTAACTATGGCTACACCTTC

V gene: TRBV28
D gene: -
clone size: few
J gene: TRBJ2-3
CDR3 protein: CASSPMVESGTQYF
CDR3 DNA: TGTGCCAGCAGCCCGATGGTCGAGTCAGGTACGCAGTATTTT

V gene: TRBV6-4
D gene: -
clone size: few
J gene: TRBJ2-1
CDR3 protein: CASICGSGNEQFF
CDR3 DNA: TGTGCCAGCATTTGCGGAAGTGGAAATGAGCAGTTCTTC

V gene: TRBV7-9
D gene: TRBD1
clone size: few
J gene: TRBJ2-7
CDR3 protein: CASSSSGTGVYEQYF
CDR3 DNA: TGTGCCAGCAGCTCGTCCGGGACAGGGGTGTACGAGCAGTACTTC

V gene: TRBV4-3
D gene: -
clone size: -
J gene: TRBJ2-3
CDR3 protein: CASSQVSWPTDTQYF
CDR3 DNA: TGCGCCAGCAGCCAAGTTAGCTGGCCCACAGATACGCAGTATTTT

V gene: TRBV28
D gene: TRBD1
clone size: -
J gene: TRBJ2-4
CDR3 protein: CASSPWTGENIQYF
CDR3 DNA: TGTGCCAGCAGTCCGTGGACAGGGGAGAACATTCAGTACTTC